Sequencing of this T cell receptor beta chain was carried out in a study of blood T cell repertoires in COVID-19. Looking at the study overall: In each case, the material was cDNA or gDNA derived from T cells, B-cell-depleted T cells, or PBMCs.

There are 14 residues in the CDR3. V dropped 7 bases and J dropped 2; count of bases not matched to a gene: 4. Germline values: CDR1 SNHLY, CDR2 FYNNEI. Sequencing used immunoSEQ multiplex PCR; TCRdb keeps in-frame clones, though not all of them. The sample consists of about 190,000 clones, roughly 90% of them appearing once. The V call is TRBV2, the J call TRBJ2-2, with 7 bases identical to TRBD1. The clonotype comes from a man aged 18 to 30 with active or convalescent COVID-19. The source material was peripheral blood. The DNA of the CDR3 is TGTGCCAGCAAAACAGGGGTCAACACCGGGGAGCTGTTTTTT. This gives the protein CASKTGVNTGELFF.